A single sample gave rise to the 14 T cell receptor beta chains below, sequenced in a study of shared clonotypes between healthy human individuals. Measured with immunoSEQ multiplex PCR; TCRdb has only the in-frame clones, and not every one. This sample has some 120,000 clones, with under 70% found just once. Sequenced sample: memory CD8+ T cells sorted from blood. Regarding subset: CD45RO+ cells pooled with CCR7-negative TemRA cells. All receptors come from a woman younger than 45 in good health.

The CDR3 sequence is CASSYSHSSAAYEQYF. The CDR3 coding sequence is TGTGCCAGCAGTTACTCTCACTCTAGCGCGGCCTACGAGCAGTACTTC. The chain carries TRBV6-5 and TRBJ2-7, with D tentatively TRBD2 (6 bases). Germline values: CDR1 MNHEY, CDR2 SVGAGI. Trimming removed 0 bases from V and 2 bases from J, with 14 bases in between. The CDR3 totals 16 residues.

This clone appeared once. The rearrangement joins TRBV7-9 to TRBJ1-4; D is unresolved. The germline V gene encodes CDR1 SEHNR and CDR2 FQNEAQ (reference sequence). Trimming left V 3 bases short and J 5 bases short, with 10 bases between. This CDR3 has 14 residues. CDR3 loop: CASSLTNKNEKLFF. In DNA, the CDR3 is TGTGCCAGCAGCTTGACAAACAAGAATGAAAAACTGTTTTTT.

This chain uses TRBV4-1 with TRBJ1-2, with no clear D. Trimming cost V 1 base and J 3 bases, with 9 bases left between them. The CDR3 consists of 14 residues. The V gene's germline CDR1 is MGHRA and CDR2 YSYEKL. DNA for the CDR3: TGCGCCAGCAGCCAAGCCCGAGGAGACTATGGCTACACCTTC. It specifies CASSQARGDYGYTF.

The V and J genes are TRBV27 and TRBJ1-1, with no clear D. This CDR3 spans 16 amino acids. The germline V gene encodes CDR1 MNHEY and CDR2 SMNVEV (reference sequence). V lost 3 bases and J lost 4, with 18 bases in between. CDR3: CASSFALFGRGTEAFF. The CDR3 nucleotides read TGTGCCAGCAGTTTTGCTCTCTTTGGTCGGGGCACTGAAGCTTTCTTT.

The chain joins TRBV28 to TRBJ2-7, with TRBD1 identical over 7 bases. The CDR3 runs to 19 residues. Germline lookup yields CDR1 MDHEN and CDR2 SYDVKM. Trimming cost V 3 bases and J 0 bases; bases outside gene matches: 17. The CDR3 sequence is CASSLSWWGQLTFSYEQYF. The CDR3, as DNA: TGTGCCAGCAGTTTGTCTTGGTGGGGACAGTTAACGTTCTCCTACGAGCAGTACTTC.

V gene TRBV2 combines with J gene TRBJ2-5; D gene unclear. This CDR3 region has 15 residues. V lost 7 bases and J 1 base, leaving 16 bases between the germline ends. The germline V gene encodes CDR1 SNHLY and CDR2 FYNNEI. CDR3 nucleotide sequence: TGTGCCAGCATAGGGTCGTCTAATTCCCAAGAGACCCAGTACTTC. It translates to CASIGSSNSQETQYF.

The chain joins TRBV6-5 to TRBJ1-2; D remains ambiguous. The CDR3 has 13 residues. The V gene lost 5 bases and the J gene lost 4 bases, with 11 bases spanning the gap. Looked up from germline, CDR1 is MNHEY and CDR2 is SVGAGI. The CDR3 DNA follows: TGTGCCAGCAGTAATTCTCGGGCCTATGGCTACACCTTC. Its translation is CASSNSRAYGYTF.

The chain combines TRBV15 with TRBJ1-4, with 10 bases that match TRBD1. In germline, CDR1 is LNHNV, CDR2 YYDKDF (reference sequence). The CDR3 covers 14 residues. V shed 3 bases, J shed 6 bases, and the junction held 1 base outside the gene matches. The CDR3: CATSRDRGDEKLFF. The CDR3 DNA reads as TGTGCCACCAGCAGGGACAGGGGGGATGAAAAACTGTTTTTT.

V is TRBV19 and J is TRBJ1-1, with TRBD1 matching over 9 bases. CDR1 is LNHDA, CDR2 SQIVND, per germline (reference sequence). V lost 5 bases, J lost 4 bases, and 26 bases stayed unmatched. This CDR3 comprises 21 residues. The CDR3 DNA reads TGTGCCAGTAGTGGACTTAAAGACCGGGACAGGGCGTTTTATGAGGGCACTGAAGCTTTCTTT. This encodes CASSGLKDRDRAFYEGTEAFF.

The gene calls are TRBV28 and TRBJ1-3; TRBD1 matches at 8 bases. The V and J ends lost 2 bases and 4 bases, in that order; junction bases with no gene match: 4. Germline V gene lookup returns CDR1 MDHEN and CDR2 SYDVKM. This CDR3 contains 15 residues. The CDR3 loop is CASSLETGEGNTIYF. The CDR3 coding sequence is TGTGCCAGCAGTTTAGAGACAGGGGAGGGAAACACCATATATTTT.

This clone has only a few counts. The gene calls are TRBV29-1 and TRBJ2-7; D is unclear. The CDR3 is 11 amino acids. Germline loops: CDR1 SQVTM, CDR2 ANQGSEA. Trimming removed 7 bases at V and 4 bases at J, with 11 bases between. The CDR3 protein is CSGHFGYEQYF. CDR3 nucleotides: TGCAGCGGCCACTTCGGTTACGAGCAGTACTTC.

CDR3 bases: TGTGCCAGCAGCTGGGCTAGCGGAGAGACCCAGTACTTC. Translated: CASSWASGETQYF. The rearrangement joins TRBV7-9 to TRBJ2-5, with 7 bases identical to TRBD2. The CDR3 consists of 13 residues. With 4 bases clipped from V and 4 bases from J, the junction kept 3 bases outside the gene matches. Germline CDR1 SEHNR, CDR2 FQNEAQ (reference sequence).

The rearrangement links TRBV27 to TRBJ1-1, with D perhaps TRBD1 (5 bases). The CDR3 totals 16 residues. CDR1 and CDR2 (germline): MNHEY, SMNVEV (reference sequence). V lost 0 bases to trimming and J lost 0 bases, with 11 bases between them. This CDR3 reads CASSLSAGLMNTEAFF. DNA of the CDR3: TGTGCCAGCAGTTTATCGGCAGGGCTGATGAACACTGAAGCTTTCTTT.

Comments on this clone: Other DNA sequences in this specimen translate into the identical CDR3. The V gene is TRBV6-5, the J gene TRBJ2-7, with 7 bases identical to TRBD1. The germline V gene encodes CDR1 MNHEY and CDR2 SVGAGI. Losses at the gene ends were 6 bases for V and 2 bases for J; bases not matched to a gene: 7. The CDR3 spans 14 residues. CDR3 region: CASSFTGDPYEQYF. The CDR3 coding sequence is TGTGCCAGCAGCTTCACAGGGGACCCCTACGAGCAGTACTTC.